A selection of T cell receptor beta chains follows, all from one sample in a study of cytomegalovirus exposure and HLA in healthy donors. Clones were sequenced by immunoSEQ multiplex PCR, and TCRdb holds only the in-frame ones, with some missing. The top ten clones hold 2.5% to 4% of a sample with more than 150,000 clones, over 70% of them seen once. Specimen: PBMCs. The receptors derive from a woman in her forties or fifties in good health and CMV-seropositive. CDR3s include the opening cysteine and the closing phenylalanine or tryptophan. The D gene is left open where the match is weak. A row's size may be missing; if present it is once, few, many or a size class.

V | size | D | CDR3
TRBV7-3 | . | . | CASSSSAASSYEQYF
TRBV29-1 | . | . | CSVGVRGDEQFF
TRBV4-3 | once | TRBD1 | CASSQKSTGAQGYTF
TRBV6-1 | once | TRBD1 | CASSTSGQGTEAFF
TRBV19 | few | TRBD2 | CASSITRSSGNHNEQFF
TRBV7-9 | . | . | CASSYSQGGGETQYF
TRBV27 | . | TRBD2 | CASSLGLAGDEQYF
TRBV6-1 | . | . | CASSRVNYGYTF
TRBV5-1 | . | TRBD2 | CASSLKLAGGSADTQYF
TRBV2 | . | TRBD1 | CASSDGQGASGANGLTF
TRBV5-8 | . | . | CASSLEGGIYGYTF
TRBV6-4 | . | . | CASSGQMDSGELFF
TRBV19 | few | TRBD1 | CASSTAGGGQPQHF
TRBV2 | . | TRBD1 | CASSTQGQGSNEQFF
TRBV18 | . | . | CASSSPGSETQYF
TRBV2 | . | . | CASIIGGVSGTQYF
TRBV5-4 | . | TRBD2 | CASSFGSGGQETQYF
TRBV5-1 | . | TRBD2 | CASSSPPGLAGGGSYEQYF
TRBV18 | few | . | CASSPDSYNEQFF
TRBV6-1 | . | . | CASRVNSWSNQPQHF
TRBV6-1 | . | TRBD1 | CASSWTGGDYGYTF
TRBV30 | . | . | CAWMTNTQYF
TRBV2 | once | . | CASSISSSTDTQYF
TRBV5-6 | . | TRBD1 | CASSTSGTGGETQYF
TRBV5-4 | . | TRBD1 | CASSLMGGQGLIF
TRBV19 | . | TRBD1 | CASSKQGQAKNIQYF
TRBV19 | once | TRBD1 | CASTPSDRARTEAFF
TRBV28 | . | . | CASSWEGYGYTF
TRBV28 | . | TRBD1 | CASSLRPGQGKETQYF
TRBV19 | . | TRBD2 | CASSASGRSSYEQYF
TRBV5-4 | . | . | CASTRGTAVATDTQYF
TRBV5-6 | . | . | CASSLAPGEQYF
TRBV30 | . | . | CASWTAANYGYTF
TRBV5-4 | . | TRBD2 | CASSLKGLAELESNEQFF
TRBV19 | . | . | CATRGFYEQFF
TRBV6-5 | many | TRBD1 | CASSWRTGEAFF
TRBV11-3 | . | TRBD1 | CASSPGTGGGANYGYTF
TRBV28 | once | . | CASSLRGSENQPQHF
TRBV5-1 | . | . | CASSLGQAYSQETQYF
TRBV5-1 | . | . | CASSLGQSTDTQYF
TRBV13 | . | . | CASSLRQGTDTQYF
TRBV7-2 | once | . | CASSLPRGYGYTF
TRBV4-2 | . | . | CASSQGRFGGRVYEQYF
TRBV5-6 | . | . | CASSLGALYEQYF
TRBV28 | . | TRBD1 | CASSGTVTGF
TRBV7-2 | . | . | CASSRGGANEKLFF
TRBV13 | . | . | CASSSSGGPGYTF
TRBV28 | . | TRBD2 | CASSSYSGVSSYEQYF
TRBV18 | . | . | CASSPPENRAFF
TRBV29-1 | once | . | CSVRDTDVTEAFF
TRBV5-6 | few | . | CASSLLWWPDSYEQYF
TRBV28 | . | . | CASRPGGEGGYTF